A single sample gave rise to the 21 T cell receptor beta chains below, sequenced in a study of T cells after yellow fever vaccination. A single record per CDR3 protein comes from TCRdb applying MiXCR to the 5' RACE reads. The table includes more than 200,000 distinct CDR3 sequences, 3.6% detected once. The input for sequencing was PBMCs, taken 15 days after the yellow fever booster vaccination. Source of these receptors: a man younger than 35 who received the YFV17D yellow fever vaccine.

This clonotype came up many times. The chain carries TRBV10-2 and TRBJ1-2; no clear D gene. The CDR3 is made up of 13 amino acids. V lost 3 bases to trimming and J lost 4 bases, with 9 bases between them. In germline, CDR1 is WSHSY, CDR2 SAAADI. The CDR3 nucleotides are TGCGCCAGCAGTGACCAAGGCGGCTATGGCTACACCTTC. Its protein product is CASSDQGGYGYTF.

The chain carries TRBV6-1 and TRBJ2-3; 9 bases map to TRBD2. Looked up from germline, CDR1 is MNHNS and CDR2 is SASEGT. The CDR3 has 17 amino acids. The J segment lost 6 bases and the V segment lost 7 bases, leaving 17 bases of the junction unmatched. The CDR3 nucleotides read TGTGCCAGCATGAGGGTCACATTGGGACTAGCAGGGGATACGCAGTATTTT. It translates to CASMRVTLGLAGDTQYF.

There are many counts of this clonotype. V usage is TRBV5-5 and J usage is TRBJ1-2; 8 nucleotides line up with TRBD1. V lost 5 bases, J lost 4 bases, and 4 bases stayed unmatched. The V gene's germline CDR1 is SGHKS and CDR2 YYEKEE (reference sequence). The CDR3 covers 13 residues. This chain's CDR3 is CASRRTGTYGYTF. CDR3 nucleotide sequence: TGTGCCAGCAGGAGGACAGGGACCTATGGCTACACCTTC.

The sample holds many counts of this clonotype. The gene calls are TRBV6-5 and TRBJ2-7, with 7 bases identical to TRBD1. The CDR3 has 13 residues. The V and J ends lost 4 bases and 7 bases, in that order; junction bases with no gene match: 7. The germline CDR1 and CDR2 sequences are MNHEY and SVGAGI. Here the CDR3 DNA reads TGTGCCAGCAGTTCCCTGACAGGGCAAGAGCAGTACGTC. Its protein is CASSSLTGQEQYV.

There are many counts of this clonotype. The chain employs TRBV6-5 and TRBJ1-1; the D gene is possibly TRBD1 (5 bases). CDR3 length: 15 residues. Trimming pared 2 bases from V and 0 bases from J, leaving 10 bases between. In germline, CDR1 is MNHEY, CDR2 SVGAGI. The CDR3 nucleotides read TGTGCCAGCAGTTACACGGGGCGGTTGAACACTGAAGCTTTCTTT. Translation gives CASSYTGRLNTEAFF.

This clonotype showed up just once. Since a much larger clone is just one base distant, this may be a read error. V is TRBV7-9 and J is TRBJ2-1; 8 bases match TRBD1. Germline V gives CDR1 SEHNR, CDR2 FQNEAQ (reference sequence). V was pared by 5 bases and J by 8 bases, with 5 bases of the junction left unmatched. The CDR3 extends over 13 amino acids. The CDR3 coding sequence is TGTGCCAGCAGCCCGGACAGGGTGCATGAGCAGTTCTTC. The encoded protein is CASSPDRVHEQFF.

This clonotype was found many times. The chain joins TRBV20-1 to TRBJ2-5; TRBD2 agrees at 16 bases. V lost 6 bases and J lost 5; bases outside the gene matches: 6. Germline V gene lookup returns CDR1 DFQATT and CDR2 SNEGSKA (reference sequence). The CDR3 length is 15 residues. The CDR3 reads CSAGTSGGVRETQYF. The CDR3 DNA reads TGCAGTGCCGGGACTAGCGGGGGGGTGAGGGAGACCCAGTACTTC.

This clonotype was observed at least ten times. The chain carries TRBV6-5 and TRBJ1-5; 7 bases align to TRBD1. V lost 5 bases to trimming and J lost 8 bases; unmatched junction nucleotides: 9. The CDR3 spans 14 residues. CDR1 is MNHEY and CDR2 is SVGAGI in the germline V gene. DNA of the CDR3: TGTGCCAGCAGTCGGAATCCCACAGGGGAGCCCCAGCATTTT. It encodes CASSRNPTGEPQHF.

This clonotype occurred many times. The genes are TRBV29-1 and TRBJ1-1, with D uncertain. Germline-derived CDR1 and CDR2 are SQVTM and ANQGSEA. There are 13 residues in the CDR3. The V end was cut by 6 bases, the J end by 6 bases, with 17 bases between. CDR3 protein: CSVVLRSEAEAFF. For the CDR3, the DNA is TGCAGCGTCGTGCTCAGGTCGGAGGCTGAAGCTTTCTTT. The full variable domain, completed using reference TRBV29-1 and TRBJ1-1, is SAVISQKPSRDICQRGTSLTIQCQVDSQVTMMFWYRQQPGQSLTLIATANQGSEATYESGFVIDKFPISRPNLTFSTLTVSNMSPEDSSIYLCSVVLRSEAEAFFGQGTRLTVV.

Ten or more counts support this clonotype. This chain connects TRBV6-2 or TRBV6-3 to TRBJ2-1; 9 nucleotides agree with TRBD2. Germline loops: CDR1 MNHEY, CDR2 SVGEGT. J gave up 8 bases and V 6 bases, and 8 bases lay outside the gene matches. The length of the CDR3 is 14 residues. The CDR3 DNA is TGTGCCAGCAGACGAGCGGGGGGTAGCCATGAGCAGTTCTTC. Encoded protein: CASRRAGGSHEQFF.

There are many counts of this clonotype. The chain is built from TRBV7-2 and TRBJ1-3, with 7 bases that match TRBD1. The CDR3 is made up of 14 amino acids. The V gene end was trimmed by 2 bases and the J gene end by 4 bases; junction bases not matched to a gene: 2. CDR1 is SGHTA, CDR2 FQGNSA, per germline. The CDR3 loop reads CASSLQGGGNTIYF. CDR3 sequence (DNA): TGTGCCAGCAGCTTACAGGGGGGAGGAAACACCATATATTTT.

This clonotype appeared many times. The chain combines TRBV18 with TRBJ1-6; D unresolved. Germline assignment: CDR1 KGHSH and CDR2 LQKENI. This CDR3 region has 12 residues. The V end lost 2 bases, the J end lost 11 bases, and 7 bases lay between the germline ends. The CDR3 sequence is CASSPGDPPLHF. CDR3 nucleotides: TGTGCCAGCTCACCAGGGGATCCACCCCTCCACTTT.

The CDR3 loop reads CASSTMETQYF. In nucleotides, the CDR3 is TGTGCCAGCAGCACTATGGAGACCCAGTACTTC. This chain uses TRBV7-8 with TRBJ2-5; D gene unclear. This CDR3 is built from 11 residues. Germline CDR1 reads SGHVS; CDR2 reads FQNEAQ. The V gene lost 5 bases and the J gene lost 5 bases, with 6 bases spanning the gap.

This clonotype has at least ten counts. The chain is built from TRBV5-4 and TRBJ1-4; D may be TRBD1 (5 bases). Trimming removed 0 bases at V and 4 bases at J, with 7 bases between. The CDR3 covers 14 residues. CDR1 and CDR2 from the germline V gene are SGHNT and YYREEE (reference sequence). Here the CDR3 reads CASSLGQINEKLFF. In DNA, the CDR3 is TGTGCCAGCAGCTTGGGACAGATTAATGAAAAACTGTTTTTT.

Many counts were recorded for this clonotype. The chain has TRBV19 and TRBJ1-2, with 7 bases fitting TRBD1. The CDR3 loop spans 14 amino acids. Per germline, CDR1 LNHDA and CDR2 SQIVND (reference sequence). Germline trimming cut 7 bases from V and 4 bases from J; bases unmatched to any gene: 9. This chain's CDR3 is CASTMRGDSYGYTF. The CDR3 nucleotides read TGTGCCAGTACCATGAGAGGGGACAGCTATGGCTACACCTTC.

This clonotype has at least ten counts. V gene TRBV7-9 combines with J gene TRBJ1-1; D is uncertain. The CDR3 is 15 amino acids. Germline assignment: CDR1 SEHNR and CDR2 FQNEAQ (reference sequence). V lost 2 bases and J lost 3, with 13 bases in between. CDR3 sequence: CASSLSFTPDTEAFF. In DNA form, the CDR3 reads TGTGCCAGCAGCTTATCGTTTACCCCGGACACTGAAGCTTTCTTT.

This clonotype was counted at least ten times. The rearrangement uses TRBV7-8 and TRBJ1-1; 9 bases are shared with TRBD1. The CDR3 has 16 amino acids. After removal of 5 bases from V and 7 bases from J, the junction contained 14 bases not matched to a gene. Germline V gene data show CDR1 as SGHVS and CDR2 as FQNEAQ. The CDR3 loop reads CASSDNPGQGGNEAFF. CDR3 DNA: TGTGCCAGCAGCGATAATCCGGGACAGGGAGGGAATGAAGCTTTCTTT.

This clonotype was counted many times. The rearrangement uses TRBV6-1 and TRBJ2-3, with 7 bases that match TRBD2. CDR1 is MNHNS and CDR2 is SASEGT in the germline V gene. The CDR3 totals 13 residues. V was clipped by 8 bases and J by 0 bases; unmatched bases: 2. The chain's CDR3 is CASGLVSTDTQYF. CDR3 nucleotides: TGTGCCAGCGGACTAGTTAGCACAGATACGCAGTATTTT.

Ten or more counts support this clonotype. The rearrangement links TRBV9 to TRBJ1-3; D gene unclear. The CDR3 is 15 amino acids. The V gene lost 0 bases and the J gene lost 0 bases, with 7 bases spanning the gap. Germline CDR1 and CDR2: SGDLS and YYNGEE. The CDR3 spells CASSVAGNSGNTIYF. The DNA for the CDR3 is TGTGCCAGCAGCGTAGCGGGGAACTCTGGAAACACCATATATTTT.

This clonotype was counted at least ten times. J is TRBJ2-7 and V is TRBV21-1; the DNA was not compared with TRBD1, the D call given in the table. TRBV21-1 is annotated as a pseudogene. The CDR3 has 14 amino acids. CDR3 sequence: CASSRGTEDPEQYV. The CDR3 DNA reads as TGTGCCAGCAGCAGAGGGACAGAGGATCCCGAGCAGTACGTC.

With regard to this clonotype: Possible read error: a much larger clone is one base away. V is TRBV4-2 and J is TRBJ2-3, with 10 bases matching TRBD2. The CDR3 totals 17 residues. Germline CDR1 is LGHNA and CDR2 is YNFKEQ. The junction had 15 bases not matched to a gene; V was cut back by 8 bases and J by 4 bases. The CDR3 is CASCPLERTSGSDTQYF. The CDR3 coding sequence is TGTGCCAGCTGCCCCCTAGAGAGGACTAGCGGATCAGATACGCAGTATTTT.